The sequence of this TCR beta chain was determined in a study of vaccination and CD4 T cells after COVID-19. As to this clonotype: Its specificity is not known.

The treatment here: approximately 11-day PBMC culture with coronavirus spike peptide pools or control peptides (ViraFEST assay). The CDR3 spans 16 residues. Germline-derived CDR1 and CDR2 are LNHDA and SQIVND (reference sequence). V shed 5 bases and J shed 0 bases, with 16 bases lying between them. Cultured CD4+ T-cell DNA underwent Oncomine TCR Beta short-read sequencing. Each CDR3 protein is one row after TCRdb ran MiXCR on the PCR reads. The repertoire has 8,500 to 11,000 distinct CDR3 sequences, approximately 64% of them found once; the top ten carry roughly 29%. Sequencing was done on a sample of CD4+ T cells from blood, cultured in vitro. The TCR sequence derives from a human donor who had recovered from COVID-19. The chain links TRBV19 to TRBJ2-5; D possibly corresponds to TRBD1 (6 bases). CDR3 bases: TGTGCCAGTAGTCCGTTTAGGGGGACGTACCAAGAGACCCAGTACTTC. This translates into CASSPFRGTYQETQYF.